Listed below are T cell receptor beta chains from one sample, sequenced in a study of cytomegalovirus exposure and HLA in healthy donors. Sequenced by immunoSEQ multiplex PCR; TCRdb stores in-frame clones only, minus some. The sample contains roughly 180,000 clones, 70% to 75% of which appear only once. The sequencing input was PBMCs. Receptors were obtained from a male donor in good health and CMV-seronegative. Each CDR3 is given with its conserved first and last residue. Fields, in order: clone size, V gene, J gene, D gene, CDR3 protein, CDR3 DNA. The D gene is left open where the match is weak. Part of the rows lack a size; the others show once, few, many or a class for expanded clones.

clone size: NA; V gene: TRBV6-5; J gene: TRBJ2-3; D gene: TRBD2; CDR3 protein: CASSYGGRRDTQYF; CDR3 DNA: TGTGCCAGCAGTTACGGCGGGAGGAGAGATACGCAGTATTTT
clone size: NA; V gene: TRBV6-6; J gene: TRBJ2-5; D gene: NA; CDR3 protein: CASSYPTGIETQYF; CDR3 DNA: TGTGCCAGCAGTTACCCCACAGGGATCGAGACCCAGTACTTC
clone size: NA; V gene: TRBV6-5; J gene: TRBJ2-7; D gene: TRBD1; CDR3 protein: CASSLQGARPYEQYF; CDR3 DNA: TGTGCCAGCAGCCTACAGGGGGCGAGGCCCTACGAGCAGTACTTC
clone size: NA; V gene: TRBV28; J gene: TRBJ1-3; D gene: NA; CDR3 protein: CASSPRGGGTIYF; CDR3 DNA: TGTGCCAGCAGTCCCCGGGGGGGTGGCACCATATATTTT
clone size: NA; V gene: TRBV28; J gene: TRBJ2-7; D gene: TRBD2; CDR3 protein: CASRTSGNYEQYF; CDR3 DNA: TGTGCCAGCAGGACTAGCGGAAACTACGAGCAGTACTTC
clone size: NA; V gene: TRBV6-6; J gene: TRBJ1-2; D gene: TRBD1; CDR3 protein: CASSPGQGSDYTF; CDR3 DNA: TGTGCCAGCAGTCCCGGACAGGGGAGTGACTACACCTTC
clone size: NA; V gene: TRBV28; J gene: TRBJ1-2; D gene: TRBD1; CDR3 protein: CASRQGTGYFYYGYTF; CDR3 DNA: TGTGCCAGCAGACAAGGGACAGGGTATTTCTACTATGGCTACACCTTC
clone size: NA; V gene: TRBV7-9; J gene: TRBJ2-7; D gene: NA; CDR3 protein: CASSSTYEQYF; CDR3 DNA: TGTGCCAGCAGCTCTACCTACGAGCAGTACTTC
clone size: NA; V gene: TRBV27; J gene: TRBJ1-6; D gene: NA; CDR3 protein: CASSSDSSYNSPLHF; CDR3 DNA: TGTGCCAGCAGTTCGGACAGCTCCTATAATTCACCCCTCCACTTT
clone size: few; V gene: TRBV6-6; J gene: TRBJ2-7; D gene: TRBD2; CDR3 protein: CASGSYEQYF; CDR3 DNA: TGTGCTAGCGGGAGCTACGAGCAGTACTTC
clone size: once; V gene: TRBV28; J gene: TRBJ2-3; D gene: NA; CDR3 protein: CASSLTGTPSQDTQYF; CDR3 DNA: TGTGCCAGCAGTTTAACCGGGACTCCTTCGCAAGATACGCAGTATTTT
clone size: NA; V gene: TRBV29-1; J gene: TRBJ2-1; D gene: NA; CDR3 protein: CSVGEASASSYNEQFF; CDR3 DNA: TGCAGCGTTGGGGAGGCTAGCGCAAGCTCCTACAATGAGCAGTTCTTC
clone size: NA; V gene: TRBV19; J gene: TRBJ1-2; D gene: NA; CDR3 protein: CASSITGMNYGYTF; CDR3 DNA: TGTGCCAGTAGTATTACAGGAATGAACTATGGCTACACCTTC
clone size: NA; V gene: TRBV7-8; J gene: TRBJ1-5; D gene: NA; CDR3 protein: CASSTPPWGRDQPQHF; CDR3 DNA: TGTGCCAGCAGCACCCCCCCTTGGGGGAGGGATCAGCCCCAGCATTTT
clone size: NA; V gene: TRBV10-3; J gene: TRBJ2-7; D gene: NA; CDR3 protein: CAISEIDEQYF; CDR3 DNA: TGTGCCATCAGTGAAATCGACGAGCAGTACTTC
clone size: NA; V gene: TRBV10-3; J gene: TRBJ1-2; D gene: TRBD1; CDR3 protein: CAITRDRPNYGYTF; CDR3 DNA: TGTGCCATCACGAGGGACAGGCCTAACTATGGCTACACCTTC
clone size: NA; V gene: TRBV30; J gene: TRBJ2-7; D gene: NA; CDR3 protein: CAWIGQLSYEQYF; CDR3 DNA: TGTGCCTGGATTGGACAGCTCTCCTACGAGCAGTACTTC
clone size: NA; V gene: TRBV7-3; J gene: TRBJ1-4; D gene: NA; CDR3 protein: CASSLTRAANEKLFF; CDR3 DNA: TGTGCCAGCAGCTTAACCAGGGCTGCTAATGAAAAACTGTTTTTT
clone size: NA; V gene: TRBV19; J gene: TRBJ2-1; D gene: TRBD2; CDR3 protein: CASSRLAGVNEQFF; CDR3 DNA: TGTGCCAGTAGCAGGCTAGCGGGAGTGAATGAGCAGTTCTTC
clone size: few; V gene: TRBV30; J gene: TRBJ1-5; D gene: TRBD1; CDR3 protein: CAWSVGQLNQPQHF; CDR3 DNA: TGTGCCTGGAGTGTGGGACAGCTCAATCAGCCCCAGCATTTT
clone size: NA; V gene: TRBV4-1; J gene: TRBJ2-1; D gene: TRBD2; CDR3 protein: CASSQTSGEQFF; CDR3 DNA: TGCGCCAGCAGTCAGACTAGCGGCGAGCAGTTCTTC
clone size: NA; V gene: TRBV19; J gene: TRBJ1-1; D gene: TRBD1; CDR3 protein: CASTRQGATEAFF; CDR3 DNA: TGTGCCAGTACCCGACAGGGAGCGACGGAAGCTTTCTTT
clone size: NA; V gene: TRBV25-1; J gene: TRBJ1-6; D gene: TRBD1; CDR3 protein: CASSTTGGNSPLHF; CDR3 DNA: TGTGCCAGCAGCACGACAGGGGGGAATTCACCCCTCCACTTT
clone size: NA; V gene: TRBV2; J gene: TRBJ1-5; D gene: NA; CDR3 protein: CASSVQGGNQPQHF; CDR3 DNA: TGTGCCAGCAGTGTCCAGGGTGGCAATCAGCCCCAGCATTTT
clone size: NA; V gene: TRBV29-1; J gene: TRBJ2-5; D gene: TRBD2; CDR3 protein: CSAGLAGGIGETQYF; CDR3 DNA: TGCAGCGCTGGACTAGCGGGGGGGATAGGGGAGACCCAGTACTTC
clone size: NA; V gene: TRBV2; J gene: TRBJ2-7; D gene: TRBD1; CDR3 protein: CASSEIGTGAYEQYF; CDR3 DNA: TGTGCCAGCAGTGAGATCGGGACAGGCGCTTACGAGCAGTACTTC
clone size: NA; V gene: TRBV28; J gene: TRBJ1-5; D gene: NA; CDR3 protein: CASSFRGVNQPQHF; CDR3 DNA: TGTGCCAGCAGTTTCCGGGGAGTCAATCAGCCCCAGCATTTT
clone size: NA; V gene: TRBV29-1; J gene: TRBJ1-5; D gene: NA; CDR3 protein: CSVEEEGWQPQHF; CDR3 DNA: TGCAGCGTTGAAGAGGAGGGATGGCAGCCCCAGCATTTT
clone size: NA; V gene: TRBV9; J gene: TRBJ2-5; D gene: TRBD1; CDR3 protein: CASSGGGTGPTEETQYF; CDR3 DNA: TGTGCCAGCAGCGGGGGAGGGACAGGGCCGACGGAAGAGACCCAGTACTTC
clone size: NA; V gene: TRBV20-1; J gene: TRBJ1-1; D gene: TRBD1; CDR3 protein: CSATPGTGNLF; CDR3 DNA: TGCAGTGCTACTCCCGGGACAGGAAACCTCTTT
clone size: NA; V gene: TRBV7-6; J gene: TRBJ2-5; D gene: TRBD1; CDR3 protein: CAVPGGERETQYF; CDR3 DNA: TGTGCCGTGCCAGGGGGCGAAAGAGAGACCCAGTACTTC
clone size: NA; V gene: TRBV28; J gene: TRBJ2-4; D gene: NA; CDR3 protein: CASSTDSAKNIQYF; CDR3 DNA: TGTGCCAGCAGCACTGATTCAGCCAAAAACATTCAGTACTTC